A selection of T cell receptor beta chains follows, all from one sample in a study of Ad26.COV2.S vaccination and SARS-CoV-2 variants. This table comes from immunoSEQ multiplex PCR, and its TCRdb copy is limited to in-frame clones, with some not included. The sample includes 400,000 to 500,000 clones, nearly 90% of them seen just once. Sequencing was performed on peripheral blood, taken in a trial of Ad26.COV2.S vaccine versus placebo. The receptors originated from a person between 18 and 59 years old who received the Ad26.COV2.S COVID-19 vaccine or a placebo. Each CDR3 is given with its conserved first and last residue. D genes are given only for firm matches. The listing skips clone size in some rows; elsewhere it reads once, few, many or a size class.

CDR3 DNA: TGTGCCAGCAGCTCCCCAGGGTTAACCTACGGGAGTGAAGCTTTCTTT; CDR3 protein: CASSSPGLTYGSEAFF; CDR3 length: 16; J gene: TRBJ1-1; D gene: .; clone size: .; V gene: TRBV25-1
CDR3 DNA: TGTGCCAGCAGTTACGGCAACTTAGGGCCCCAGCATTTT; CDR3 protein: CASSYGNLGPQHF; CDR3 length: 13; J gene: TRBJ1-5; D gene: .; clone size: once; V gene: TRBV6-2/TRBV6-3
CDR3 DNA: TGCGCCAGCAGCCAAGGATCCGGAAACTATGGCTACACCTTC; CDR3 protein: CASSQGSGNYGYTF; CDR3 length: 14; J gene: TRBJ1-2; D gene: .; clone size: .; V gene: TRBV4-3
CDR3 DNA: TGTGCCAGCAGCTTAGTGTTAGTGTCTCCTGGAAATACGCAGTATTTT; CDR3 protein: CASSLVLVSPGNTQYF; CDR3 length: 16; J gene: TRBJ2-3; D gene: .; clone size: .; V gene: TRBV7-9
CDR3 DNA: TGTGCCAGCAACCCCTCGAAAGCGAGCTCTGGAAACACCATATATTTT; CDR3 protein: CASNPSKASSGNTIYF; CDR3 length: 16; J gene: TRBJ1-3; D gene: .; clone size: .; V gene: TRBV21-1
CDR3 DNA: TGTGCCAGCAGCCCTGGTCAGGGTGGTAATAATGAGCAGTTCTTC; CDR3 protein: CASSPGQGGNNEQFF; CDR3 length: 15; J gene: TRBJ2-1; D gene: .; clone size: once; V gene: TRBV3-1/TRBV3-2
CDR3 DNA: TGTGCCAGCAGTTCCCCAGGGAATAGGGTTAATTCACCCCTCCACTTT; CDR3 protein: CASSSPGNRVNSPLHF; CDR3 length: 16; J gene: TRBJ1-6; D gene: .; clone size: .; V gene: TRBV6-5
CDR3 DNA: TGTGCCAGCAGCCTCCTCACCCTTTTAAACTATGGCTACACCTTC; CDR3 protein: CASSLLTLLNYGYTF; CDR3 length: 15; J gene: TRBJ1-2; D gene: .; clone size: .; V gene: TRBV7-2
CDR3 DNA: TGTGCCAGCAGTCTACAGGGGAAACCTGAAGCTTTCTTT; CDR3 protein: CASSLQGKPEAFF; CDR3 length: 13; J gene: TRBJ1-1; D gene: TRBD1; clone size: .; V gene: TRBV12-3/TRBV12-4
CDR3 DNA: TGTGCCAGCTCACCCATGACAGGGGGTGGTTCTGAAGCTTTCTTT; CDR3 protein: CASSPMTGGGSEAFF; CDR3 length: 15; J gene: TRBJ1-1; D gene: TRBD1; clone size: .; V gene: TRBV18
CDR3 DNA: TGTGCCTGGAGTGTAGGCGGGAGTGTGAATGAGCAGTTCTTC; CDR3 protein: CAWSVGGSVNEQFF; CDR3 length: 14; J gene: TRBJ2-1; D gene: TRBD2; clone size: .; V gene: TRBV30
CDR3 DNA: TGTGCCAGCAGCATAGTGGTCAAAGGGAAACTATCAACTAGCACAGATACGCAGTATTTT; CDR3 protein: CASSIVVKGKLSTSTDTQYF; CDR3 length: 20; J gene: TRBJ2-3; D gene: .; clone size: .; V gene: TRBV7-8
CDR3 DNA: TGTGCCAGCAGCCATGGTCTAGATACGCAGTATTTT; CDR3 protein: CASSHGLDTQYF; CDR3 length: 12; J gene: TRBJ2-3; D gene: .; clone size: .; V gene: TRBV9
CDR3 DNA: TGCGCCAGCAGCCGTTCAGACGGTAGGGAGACCCAGTACTTC; CDR3 protein: CASSRSDGRETQYF; CDR3 length: 14; J gene: TRBJ2-5; D gene: .; clone size: .; V gene: TRBV5-1
CDR3 DNA: TGCGCCAGCCGGGGACGGGACCGAGGCAATGAGCAGTTCTTC; CDR3 protein: CASRGRDRGNEQFF; CDR3 length: 14; J gene: TRBJ2-1; D gene: .; clone size: .; V gene: TRBV5-1
CDR3 DNA: TGTGCCACCAGCAGGTGGGTACAGGGCCAAGGGGGCAATGAGCAGTTCTTC; CDR3 protein: CATSRWVQGQGGNEQFF; CDR3 length: 17; J gene: TRBJ2-1; D gene: .; clone size: .; V gene: TRBV15
CDR3 DNA: TGTGCCAGCAGTGAGTTAGGATTCACCGGGGAGCTGTTTTTT; CDR3 protein: CASSELGFTGELFF; CDR3 length: 14; J gene: TRBJ2-2; D gene: .; clone size: .; V gene: TRBV2
CDR3 DNA: TGTGCCAGCAGTCGAGCGGGACCTGAGACCCAGTACTTC; CDR3 protein: CASSRAGPETQYF; CDR3 length: 13; J gene: TRBJ2-5; D gene: TRBD2; clone size: .; V gene: TRBV7-2
CDR3 DNA: TGTGCCACCGAGGAGGGAAACGCCGGGGAGCTGTTTTTT; CDR3 protein: CATEEGNAGELFF; CDR3 length: 13; J gene: TRBJ2-2; D gene: .; clone size: .; V gene: TRBV24-1
CDR3 DNA: TGTGCCAGCAGCCGTCCCGGGACAGGATTCAATGAGCAGTTCTTC; CDR3 protein: CASSRPGTGFNEQFF; CDR3 length: 15; J gene: TRBJ2-1; D gene: TRBD1; clone size: .; V gene: TRBV6-5
CDR3 DNA: TGCGCCAGCAGCACGGGGGCGGTCAGCTCTGGAAACACCATATATTTT; CDR3 protein: CASSTGAVSSGNTIYF; CDR3 length: 16; J gene: TRBJ1-3; D gene: .; clone size: .; V gene: TRBV5-1
CDR3 DNA: TGCGCCAGCAGCCGAGTCCGGGACAGCCCTAACTATGGCTACACCTTC; CDR3 protein: CASSRVRDSPNYGYTF; CDR3 length: 16; J gene: TRBJ1-2; D gene: TRBD1; clone size: .; V gene: TRBV4-3
CDR3 DNA: TGTGCCAGCAGTGAATTTTCCGCAGGGCAAGAGACCCAGTACTTC; CDR3 protein: CASSEFSAGQETQYF; CDR3 length: 15; J gene: TRBJ2-5; D gene: .; clone size: .; V gene: TRBV25-1
CDR3 DNA: TGTGCCAGTAGTGCCAGGGGGCAAGGGTGGGCCAAAAACATTCAGTACTTC; CDR3 protein: CASSARGQGWAKNIQYF; CDR3 length: 17; J gene: TRBJ2-4; D gene: TRBD1; clone size: .; V gene: TRBV19
CDR3 DNA: TGCGCCAGCAGCTTGTTGTCGGCGGCTAGCGGACCGAACACCGGGGAGCTGTTTTTT; CDR3 protein: CASSLLSAASGPNTGELFF; CDR3 length: 19; J gene: TRBJ2-2; D gene: TRBD2; clone size: .; V gene: TRBV5-1
CDR3 DNA: TGTGCCAGCACCATGAGGGGGGGTGGCACTGAAGCTTTCTTT; CDR3 protein: CASTMRGGGTEAFF; CDR3 length: 14; J gene: TRBJ1-1; D gene: .; clone size: .; V gene: TRBV5-4
CDR3 DNA: TGTGCCAGCAGTTACGGGTACAGAAGGGACTTT; CDR3 protein: CASSYGYRRDF; CDR3 length: 11; J gene: TRBJ1-1; D gene: .; clone size: few; V gene: TRBV6-2/TRBV6-3
CDR3 DNA: TGCAGCGTTGAAGATGAAATGGGAAATCGTGAAAAACTGTTTTTT; CDR3 protein: CSVEDEMGNREKLFF; CDR3 length: 15; J gene: TRBJ1-4; D gene: .; clone size: .; V gene: TRBV29-1
CDR3 DNA: TGTGCCAGCTCACCACCGCGAGGTTTGAGTGAAAAACTGTTTTTT; CDR3 protein: CASSPPRGLSEKLFF; CDR3 length: 15; J gene: TRBJ1-4; D gene: .; clone size: .; V gene: TRBV18
CDR3 DNA: TGTGCCAGCAGCTTATATCAGGGAGAGACCCAGTACTTC; CDR3 protein: CASSLYQGETQYF; CDR3 length: 13; J gene: TRBJ2-5; D gene: .; clone size: .; V gene: TRBV7-9
CDR3 DNA: TGTGCCAGCAGCTCCAGGACTAGCGGGGCGTACCAAGAGACCCAGTACTTC; CDR3 protein: CASSSRTSGAYQETQYF; CDR3 length: 17; J gene: TRBJ2-5; D gene: TRBD2; clone size: .; V gene: TRBV7-9
CDR3 DNA: TGTGCCAGCAGCTCCGGGGGCAATCAGCCCCAGCATTTT; CDR3 protein: CASSSGGNQPQHF; CDR3 length: 13; J gene: TRBJ1-5; D gene: .; clone size: .; V gene: TRBV5-4
CDR3 DNA: TGTGCCAGCCGGGGCAGACCTAGCACAGATACGCAGTATTTT; CDR3 protein: CASRGRPSTDTQYF; CDR3 length: 14; J gene: TRBJ2-3; D gene: .; clone size: .; V gene: TRBV11-3
CDR3 DNA: TGCGCCAGCAGCTTCGGAGGAGTCCGCTCCTATAATTCACCCCTCCACTTT; CDR3 protein: CASSFGGVRSYNSPLHF; CDR3 length: 17; J gene: TRBJ1-6; D gene: .; clone size: .; V gene: TRBV5-1
CDR3 DNA: TGCGCCAGCAGCTTGTCGGCAGGGGATATTACAGATACGCAGTATTTT; CDR3 protein: CASSLSAGDITDTQYF; CDR3 length: 16; J gene: TRBJ2-3; D gene: .; clone size: .; V gene: TRBV5-1
CDR3 DNA: TGCGCCAGCAGCCGTCAAACCACTCGGCAGGGGTTTGCTGAGACCCAGTACTTC; CDR3 protein: CASSRQTTRQGFAETQYF; CDR3 length: 18; J gene: TRBJ2-5; D gene: .; clone size: .; V gene: TRBV4-1
CDR3 DNA: TGTGCCAGCAGTTCCGCGTGGGAAAACACCATATATTTT; CDR3 protein: CASSSAWENTIYF; CDR3 length: 13; J gene: TRBJ1-3; D gene: .; clone size: once; V gene: TRBV6-2/TRBV6-3
CDR3 DNA: TGTGCCAGCTCATGGGGGCCGCGGACCGGGGAGCTGTTTTTT; CDR3 protein: CASSWGPRTGELFF; CDR3 length: 14; J gene: TRBJ2-2; D gene: .; clone size: .; V gene: TRBV5-4
CDR3 DNA: TGTGCCAGCTCACCTCGTGGCGGGGGTTCCTACGAGCAGTACTTC; CDR3 protein: CASSPRGGGSYEQYF; CDR3 length: 15; J gene: TRBJ2-7; D gene: TRBD2; clone size: few; V gene: TRBV18
CDR3 DNA: TGTGCCAGCAGTTTTAGCGGCAACTACAATGAGCAGTTCTTC; CDR3 protein: CASSFSGNYNEQFF; CDR3 length: 14; J gene: TRBJ2-1; D gene: .; clone size: .; V gene: TRBV27
CDR3 DNA: TGTGCCAGCAGCAAAAGCGGGAGGAATACCAATGAGCAGTTCTTC; CDR3 protein: CASSKSGRNTNEQFF; CDR3 length: 15; J gene: TRBJ2-1; D gene: TRBD2; clone size: .; V gene: TRBV9
CDR3 DNA: TGTGCCAGTAAAAGGGGAGCAGTTGCCTACAATGAGCAGTTCTTC; CDR3 protein: CASKRGAVAYNEQFF; CDR3 length: 15; J gene: TRBJ2-1; D gene: .; clone size: .; V gene: TRBV19
CDR3 DNA: TGTGCCAGCAACCTCACCCCAAGGAGCAATCAGCCCCAGCATTTT; CDR3 protein: CASNLTPRSNQPQHF; CDR3 length: 15; J gene: TRBJ1-5; D gene: .; clone size: .; V gene: TRBV7-2